The 14 T cell receptor beta chains reported below all come from one sample, sequenced in a study of T-cell reconstitution after alpha-beta-depleted transplantation in children (TCRdb year 2016). Preparation of the library involved PCR. Sequenced on an Illumina HiSeq 2500. TCR library preparation used molecular barcoding, with unique molecular identifiers applied to normalize quantification of the TCRbeta repertoire. The raw public data were reprocessed by TCRdb itself: fastp quality trimming at Q25, MiXCR clonotype calling, in-frame beta chains only. Rows are combined by CDR3 protein, so each entry shows the most common genes and DNA. Here the sample has fewer than 400,000 distinct CDR3 sequences; around 20% occur a single time. 3.8% of the sample rests with the top ten. The sample in question was PBMCs from the stem cell graft donor, obtained from the stem cell graft. These receptors were obtained from a human donor who donated a stem cell graft to a child with acute myeloid leukemia.

The chain links TRBV12-3 or TRBV12-4 to TRBJ1-5; no reliable D call. This CDR3 spans 12 amino acids. The V end was cut by 1 base, the J end by 9 bases, with 7 bases between. The CDR3 DNA reads TGTGCCAGCAGTTTAGACGGACGGCCCCAGCATTTT. Protein sequence: CASSLDGRPQHF.

This clonotype appeared once. The rearrangement joins TRBV18 to TRBJ2-7, with a possible D match to TRBD1 (6 bases). V lost 8 bases and J lost 4, with 15 bases in between. CDR1 and CDR2 (germline): KGHSH, LQKENI. The CDR3 totals 13 residues. CDR3 region: CASGEGTRYEQYF. The CDR3 DNA reads as TGTGCCAGCGGAGAGGGGACACGATACGAGCAGTACTTC.

This clonotype was counted between two and nine times. J is TRBJ2-5 and V is TRBV28, with 9 positions matching TRBD2. Germline CDR1 MDHEN, CDR2 SYDVKM. This CDR3 comprises 15 residues. V was pared by 5 bases and J by 5 bases, with 9 bases of the junction left unmatched. CDR3 protein: CASSPALAGGETQYF. The CDR3 DNA sequence: TGTGCCAGCAGTCCCGCCCTTGCGGGGGGGGAGACCCAGTACTTC.

The chain links TRBV5-1 to TRBJ2-7; 12 bases align to TRBD2. J was trimmed by 4 bases and V by 1 base; bases with no gene match: 6. Germline values: CDR1 SGHRS, CDR2 YFSETQ. The CDR3 consists of 16 residues. The CDR3 coding sequence is TGCGCCAGCAGCTTGCAACCGGGGACTAGCGGGTACGAGCAGTACTTC. Its translation is CASSLQPGTSGYEQYF. Full variable domain (outside the CDR3, taken from reference TRBV5-1 and TRBJ2-7): KAGVTQTPRYLIKTRGQQVTLSCSPISGHRSVSWYQQTPGQGLQFLFEYFSETQRNKGNFPGRFSGRQFSNSRSEMNVSTLELGDSALYLCASSLQPGTSGYEQYFGPGTRLTVT.

This clonotype was counted only a few times. One junction end disagrees with the germline gene, perhaps due to a read error. The chain recombines TRBV29-1 with TRBJ2-7, with D maybe TRBD2 (5 bases). CDR3 length: 12 residues. CDR1 and CDR2 (germline): SQVTM, ANQGSEA. The CDR3: CTKGAGPYEQYF. CDR3 bases: TGTACAAAGGGAGCCGGCCCCTACGAGCAGTACTTC.

This clonotype was seen a few times. The V call is TRBV4-1, the J call TRBJ2-5, with 14 bases lining up with TRBD2. This CDR3 has 18 residues. The V segment lost 4 bases and the J segment 5 bases; nucleotides outside the gene matches: 12. Germline loops: CDR1 MGHRA, CDR2 YSYEKL. For the CDR3, the DNA is TGCGCCAGCAGCCCGGGACTAGCGGGAGTATTGAGGGGGGAGACCCAGTACTTC. It yields the protein CASSPGLAGVLRGETQYF.

The chain joins TRBV7-8 to TRBJ2-7; 13 bases map to TRBD2. The CDR3 is 15 residues long. Germline V lookup: CDR1 SGHVS, CDR2 FQNEAQ. V shed 5 bases, J shed 6 bases, and the junction held 7 bases outside the gene matches. The CDR3 loop reads CASSQGLAGQGEQYF. The CDR3 nucleotides read TGTGCCAGCAGCCAGGGACTAGCGGGGCAGGGCGAGCAGTACTTC.

This clonotype was counted only a few times. V and J are TRBV15 and TRBJ2-3; the match to TRBD2 covers 11 bases. CDR3 length: 14 amino acids. The J segment lost 5 bases and the V segment lost 8 bases, leaving 6 bases of the junction unmatched. CDR1 and CDR2 (germline): LNHNV, YYDKDF (reference sequence). The DNA for the CDR3 is TGTGCCACCCCTAGCGGGAGGTTTGGAGATACGCAGTATTTT. Amino acid sequence: CATPSGRFGDTQYF.

The chain has TRBV4-1 and TRBJ1-5; unclear D gene. CDR3 length equals 13 residues. With 3 bases removed from V and 4 bases from J, the gap between germline ends came to 7 bases. The germline V gene encodes CDR1 MGHRA and CDR2 YSYEKL. The CDR3 reads CASSQDFNQPQHF. The CDR3 DNA follows: TGCGCCAGCAGCCAGGACTTTAATCAGCCCCAGCATTTT.

A few counts support this clonotype. This rearrangement joins TRBV12-3 or TRBV12-4 to TRBJ2-1, with D possibly TRBD1 on 6 matching bases. Between the trimmed V and J ends, which lost 6 bases and 12 bases, there was a span of 12 bases. The CDR3 covers 11 residues. The CDR3: CASRRETGQFF. The CDR3 DNA follows: TGTGCCAGCAGGAGGGAGACAGGGCAGTTCTTC.

J is TRBJ2-1 and V is TRBV20-1; D is perhaps TRBD2 (6 bases). Germline CDR1 is DFQATT and CDR2 is SNEGSKA (reference sequence). This CDR3 has 15 residues. Trimming took off 0 bases at V and 5 bases at J, with 14 bases between the two ends. The CDR3 nucleotides read TGCAGTGCTAGAGAGGGGGGAGTGGGGCACAATGAGCAGTTCTTC. As protein: CSAREGGVGHNEQFF.

The V gene is TRBV20-1, the J gene TRBJ1-1, with D possibly being TRBD1 (5 bases). The CDR3 extends over 12 amino acids. V gave up 5 bases and J gave up 3 bases, with 10 bases separating them. CDR1 is DFQATT and CDR2 is SNEGSKA in the germline V gene (reference sequence). The CDR3 reads CSAFGGDTEAFF. The DNA of the CDR3 is TGCAGTGCTTTCGGAGGGGACACTGAAGCTTTCTTT.

To note about this clonotype: A junction end diverges from the germline sequence, so it may reflect a read error. This chain connects TRBV20-1 to TRBJ2-2, with unresolved D. Germline assignment: CDR1 DFQATT and CDR2 SNEGSKA (reference sequence). The CDR3 has 11 amino acids. This chain's CDR3 is CSARNAGELFF. Here the CDR3 DNA reads TGCAGTGCTAGGAACGCCGGGGAGCTGTTTTTT.

This chain uses TRBV29-1 with TRBJ2-1, with 9 bases lining up with TRBD2. CDR1 and CDR2 (germline): SQVTM, ANQGSEA. The CDR3 spans 14 residues. V dropped 7 bases and J dropped 5; count of bases not matched to a gene: 9. The CDR3, as DNA: TGCAGCGCCCTGGCGGGAGGGATGAACAATGAGCAGTTCTTC. It codes for CSALAGGMNNEQFF.